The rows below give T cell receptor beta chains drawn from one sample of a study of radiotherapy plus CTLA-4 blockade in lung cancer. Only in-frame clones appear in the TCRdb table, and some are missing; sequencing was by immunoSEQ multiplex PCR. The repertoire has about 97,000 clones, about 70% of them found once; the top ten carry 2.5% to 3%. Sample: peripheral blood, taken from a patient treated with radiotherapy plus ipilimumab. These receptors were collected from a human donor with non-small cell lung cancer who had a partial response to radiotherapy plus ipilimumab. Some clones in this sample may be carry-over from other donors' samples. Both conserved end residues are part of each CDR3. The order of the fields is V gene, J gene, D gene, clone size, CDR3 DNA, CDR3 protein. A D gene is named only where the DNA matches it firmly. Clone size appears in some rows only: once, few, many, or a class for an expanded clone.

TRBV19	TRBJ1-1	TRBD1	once	TGTGCCAGCTTCGACAGGGTCCTTGGGAACACTGAAGCTTTCTTT	CASFDRVLGNTEAFF
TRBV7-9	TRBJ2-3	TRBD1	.	TGTGCCAGCAGCTTACCGGGACAGGGAGATTTT	CASSLPGQGDF
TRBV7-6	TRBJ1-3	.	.	TGTGCCAGCAGCTTAGCAGGGGCCGGAAACACCATATATTTT	CASSLAGAGNTIYF
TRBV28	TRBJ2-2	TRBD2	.	TGTGCCAGCAGTCCTATGAGGGCTAGCGGAGGACCTACCGGGGAGCTGTTTTTT	CASSPMRASGGPTGELFF
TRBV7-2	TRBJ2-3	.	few	TGTGCCAGCAGCTTTGGTGATTTGGGGCTCCCAGATACGCAGTATTTT	CASSFGDLGLPDTQYF
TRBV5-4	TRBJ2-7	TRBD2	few	TGTGCCAGCAGCTTGGCCGATGGCGGGAGCCGGTACTTC	CASSLADGGSRYF
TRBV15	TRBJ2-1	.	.	TGTGCCACCAGCAGAGAAGGGAGCTCCTACAATGAGCAGTTCTTC	CATSREGSSYNEQFF
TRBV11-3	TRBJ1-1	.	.	TGTGCCAGCAGCTTAGACGTCAGGAGGACTGAAGCTTTCTTT	CASSLDVRRTEAFF
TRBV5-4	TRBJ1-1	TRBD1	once	TGTGCCAGCAGCCCCGGACAGGGGGCGAGGACTGAAGCTTTCTTT	CASSPGQGARTEAFF
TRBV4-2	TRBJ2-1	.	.	TGTGCCAGCAGCCAAGAAAGCCGCACCTACAATGAGCAGTTCTTC	CASSQESRTYNEQFF
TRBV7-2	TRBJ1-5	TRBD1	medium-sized	TGTGCCAGCAGCCCACAGGGGAGCAATCAGCCCCAGCATTTT	CASSPQGSNQPQHF
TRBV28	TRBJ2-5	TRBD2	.	TGTGCCAGCAGCCCGAGCGGGAGAGGGGAGACCCAGTACTTC	CASSPSGRGETQYF
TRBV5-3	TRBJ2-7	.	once	TGTGCCAGAAAGAAGCGCTGCGAGCAGTACTTC	CARKKRCEQYF
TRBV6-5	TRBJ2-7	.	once	TGTGCCAGCAGTTACGGGGGGGGGCTCTACGAGCAGTACTTC	CASSYGGGLYEQYF
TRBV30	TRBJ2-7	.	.	TGTGCCTGGACCCTGGGGAGCGAGCAGTACTTC	CAWTLGSEQYF
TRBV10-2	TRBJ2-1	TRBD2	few	TGCGCCAGCAGTGAGTCGCCCCAGGTAGCGGGTGCCAACAATGAGCAGTTCTTC	CASSESPQVAGANNEQFF
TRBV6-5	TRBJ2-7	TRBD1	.	TGTGCCAGCAGTCGGGGACAGGGGCCCTACGAGCAGTACTTC	CASSRGQGPYEQYF
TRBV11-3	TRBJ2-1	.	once	TGTGCCAGCAGCTTAGGGAGGTGGGGTGAGCAGTTCTTC	CASSLGRWGEQFF
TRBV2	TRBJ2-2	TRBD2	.	TGTGCCATCCCGACTAGCGGGAGTGCTGGCACCGGGGAGCTGTTTTTT	CAIPTSGSAGTGELFF
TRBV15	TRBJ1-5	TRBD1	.	TGTGCCACCAGCAGGACAGGGTTCGGTCAGCCCCAGCATTTT	CATSRTGFGQPQHF
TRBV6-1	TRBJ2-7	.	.	TGTGCCAGCACCCTGTCCTACGAGCAGTACTTC	CASTLSYEQYF
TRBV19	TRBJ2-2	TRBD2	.	TGTGCCAGTGCCTTCGGCAGAGTGCGGGGGTACACCGGGGAGCTGTTTTTT	CASAFGRVRGYTGELFF
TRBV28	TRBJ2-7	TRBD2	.	TGTGCCAGCAGTACCACGCCAAGAGCGGGACTGGGGGAGCAGTACTTC	CASSTTPRAGLGEQYF
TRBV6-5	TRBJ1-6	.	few	TGTGCCAGCAGTTACTCGAGCAGGGGAAGTTCACCCCTCCACTTT	CASSYSSRGSSPLHF
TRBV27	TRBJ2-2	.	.	TGTGCCAGCGGCCAGAACACCGGGGAGCTGTTTTTT	CASGQNTGELFF
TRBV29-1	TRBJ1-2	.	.	TGCAGCGGGGGAGAGGGGGAAAGTAAAGGCTACACCTTC	CSGGEGESKGYTF